One and the same sample provided the 29 T cell receptor beta chains below, sequenced in a study of beta chain features in type 1 diabetes (dated 2018 in TCRdb). Library creation used the immunoSEQ multiplex PCR assay. The High Capacity cDNA Reverse Transcription Kit was used to reverse transcribe all of the isolated RNA, meaning that expressed TCRB transcripts were what got sequenced. Held by TCRdb, this immuneACCESS table contains in-frame sequences only and omits some clones. Under half of the omission traces to an unresolved V gene where checked; the cause of the rest is unknown. This sample is represented by roughly 140,000 clones; around 51% of them were singletons. Around 0.39% of the sample comes from the top ten. Sample: Tregs from blood. The sample's cell subset or site label, decoded: regulatory CD4+ T cells. The receptor set was obtained from a man in his late teens or twenties in good health.

This clone was observed a handful of times. The V call is TRBV11-2, the J call TRBJ2-7; 8 nucleotides agree with TRBD2. V lost 5 bases to trimming and J lost 4 bases; unmatched junction nucleotides: 7. Germline V gene sequence: CDR1 SGHAT, CDR2 FQNNGV. The CDR3 totals 14 residues. Here the CDR3 DNA reads TGTGCCAGCAGCCCGGGAGGGGTGTGGTACGAGCAGTACTTC. Translation gives CASSPGGVWYEQYF.

This chain joins TRBV28 and TRBJ2-7; weak D call: TRBD2 (6 bases). This CDR3 has 12 amino acids. CDR1 MDHEN and CDR2 SYDVKM come from the germline V gene. The V and J ends lost 3 bases and 4 bases respectively, with 7 bases between them. The CDR3 sequence is CASSFGTYEQYF. The CDR3 DNA reads as TGTGCCAGCAGTTTCGGGACTTACGAGCAGTACTTC. The whole variable domain, filled in from reference TRBV28 and TRBJ2-7, reads DVKVTQSSRYLVKRTGEKVFLECVQDMDHENMFWYRQDPGLGLRLIYFSYDVKMKEKGDIPEGYSVSREKKERFSLILESASTNQTSMYLCASSFGTYEQYFGPGTRLTVT.

This clone turned up a few times. In DNA form, the CDR3 reads TGTGCCAGCAGTTACGGGACAACCACAGATACGCAGTATTTT. Its translation: CASSYGTTTDTQYF. This sequence joins TRBV6-6 and TRBJ2-3; weak D call: TRBD1 (6 bases). Germline CDR1 is MNHNY and CDR2 is SVGAGI (reference sequence). The CDR3 sequence is 14 residues long. V was trimmed by 2 bases and J by 2 bases, leaving 8 bases between them.

V is TRBV7-2 and J is TRBJ2-7; TRBD1 matches 9 bases. The CDR3 runs 15 residues. With V trimmed by 5 bases and J by 1 base, 6 bases remained unmatched. The V gene's germline CDR1 is SGHTA and CDR2 FQGNSA. CDR3 coding DNA: TGTGCCAGCAGCATAATGGACAGGGGATCCTACGAGCAGTACTTC. This encodes CASSIMDRGSYEQYF.

V usage is TRBV9 and J usage is TRBJ2-2; 9 bases are a match to TRBD2. V was pared by 3 bases and J by 1 base, with 4 bases of the junction left unmatched. The CDR3 runs 16 residues. Germline-derived CDR1 and CDR2 are SGDLS and YYNGEE. The CDR3 region is CASSARLAENTGELFF. CDR3 sequence (DNA): TGTGCCAGCAGCGCCAGACTAGCGGAGAACACCGGGGAGCTGTTTTTT.

The rearrangement joins TRBV5-6 to TRBJ2-7; TRBD1 matches at 8 bases. Germline trimming cut 2 bases from V and 3 bases from J; bases unmatched to any gene: 7. The CDR3 is 15 residues long. The germline CDR1 and CDR2 sequences are SGHDT and YYEEEE. This chain's CDR3 is CASSLQITGGYEQYF. The CDR3 DNA reads TGTGCCAGCAGCTTACAAATAACAGGGGGCTACGAGCAGTACTTC.

This rearrangement joins TRBV5-4 to TRBJ2-5, with TRBD2 matching over 11 bases. CDR1 is SGHNT, CDR2 YYREEE, per germline (reference sequence). Trimming took 4 bases from V and 5 from J; bases not matched to a gene: 7. The CDR3 totals 15 residues. CDR3 region: CASSPGTSGFETQYF. The CDR3 DNA is TGTGCCAGCAGCCCCGGGACTAGCGGTTTCGAGACCCAGTACTTC.

This clone was detected only a few times. The chain links TRBV28 to TRBJ2-7; tentative D call: TRBD1 (6 bases). Germline CDR1 MDHEN, CDR2 SYDVKM. CDR3 size: 14 residues. Trimming removed 5 bases from V and 3 bases from J, with 14 bases in between. In DNA, the CDR3 is TGTGCCAGCAGTCAAGGACAGTCCATCTACGAGCAGTACTTC. It specifies CASSQGQSIYEQYF.

The J gene is TRBJ1-3, the V gene TRBV4-2; TRBD1 aligns across 9 bases. The CDR3 has 16 residues. The V gene end was trimmed by 3 bases and the J gene end by 0 bases; junction bases not matched to a gene: 3. Germline assignment: CDR1 LGHNA and CDR2 YNFKEQ. CDR3 nucleotide sequence: TGTGCCAGCAGCCAGGACAGGGGTGGCTCTGGAAACACCATATATTTT. It is translated as CASSQDRGGSGNTIYF.

The rearrangement uses TRBV30 and TRBJ2-5; D ambiguous. The J call is in doubt because the DNA end fits TRBJ2-7 better. The CDR3 has 8 residues. The germline V gene encodes CDR1 GTSNPN and CDR2 SVGIG (reference sequence). The CDR3 DNA is TGTGCCCGCAACGAGCAGTACTTC. It translates to CARNEQYF.

The V and J genes are TRBV10-3 and TRBJ2-2; 7 bases align to TRBD1. CDR3 length: 13 amino acids. Germline loops: CDR1 ENHRY, CDR2 SYGVKD. Germline trimming cut 8 bases from V and 7 bases from J; bases unmatched to any gene: 7. The CDR3 protein is CAIRKTGSGELFF. The DNA for the CDR3 is TGTGCCATCCGTAAGACAGGGAGCGGGGAGCTGTTTTTT.

V is TRBV9 and J is TRBJ2-7; TRBD1 aligns across 9 bases. Unmatched junction bases numbered 7, after V lost 4 bases and J lost 2 bases. The CDR3 spans 15 residues. CDR1 and CDR2 from the germline V gene are SGDLS and YYNGEE. CDR3 region: CASSQGQGLAYEQYF. The DNA of the CDR3 is TGTGCCAGCAGCCAAGGACAGGGGTTAGCCTACGAGCAGTACTTC.

The V call is TRBV7-2, the J call TRBJ2-1; 10 bases match TRBD2. J lost 10 bases, V lost 2 bases, and 5 bases had no gene match. Germline values: CDR1 SGHTA, CDR2 FQGNSA. This CDR3 is built from 14 residues. The CDR3 coding sequence is TGTGCCAGCAGCTTACGAAGCGGGGGGGCCGAGCAGTTCTTC. Translating it yields CASSLRSGGAEQFF.

The rearrangement links TRBV10-3 to TRBJ2-1, with TRBD2 matching 10 bases. J was trimmed by 9 bases and V by 5 bases; bases with no gene match: 7. CDR1 and CDR2 (germline): ENHRY, SYGVKD. The CDR3 is 14 residues long. CDR3 region: CAISLAGERGEQFF. Here the CDR3 DNA reads TGTGCCATCAGTCTAGCGGGAGAGAGGGGTGAGCAGTTCTTC.

This chain uses TRBV29-1 with TRBJ2-7; no definite D call. Germline CDR1 reads SQVTM; CDR2 reads ANQGSEA. Trimming pared 4 bases from V and 0 bases from J, leaving 7 bases between. This CDR3 region has 12 residues. The CDR3 sequence: CSVAGSSYEQYF. CDR3 bases: TGCAGCGTTGCTGGCAGCTCCTACGAGCAGTACTTC.

This clone showed up just a few times. The J gene is TRBJ2-1, the V gene TRBV10-3, with 11 bases that match TRBD1. Germline V gives CDR1 ENHRY, CDR2 SYGVKD. Germline trimming cut 10 bases from V and 8 bases from J; bases unmatched to any gene: 10. The CDR3 contains 14 residues. CDR3 residues: CASTVGQGVDEQFF. The CDR3 DNA reads TGTGCCAGCACGGTGGGACAGGGGGTAGATGAGCAGTTCTTC.

The chain employs TRBV5-1 and TRBJ2-5; 10 nucleotides line up with TRBD2. The DNA matches TRBJ2-7 better at its end, which makes the J call doubtful. The CDR3 covers 15 residues. Germline V gene lookup returns CDR1 SGHRS and CDR2 YFSETQ. The CDR3 DNA follows: TGCGCCAGCAGCTTGGCCCTAGCGGGAGTTTCCGAGCAGTACTTC. It encodes CASSLALAGVSEQYF.

The J gene is TRBJ1-6, the V gene TRBV5-1, with 11 bases aligning to TRBD1. The V gene end was trimmed by 4 bases and the J gene end by 9 bases; junction bases not matched to a gene: 6. This CDR3 is built from 15 residues. From germline, CDR1 is SGHRS and CDR2 YFSETQ. The CDR3 sequence: CASSPGDRGISPLHF. In DNA, the CDR3 is TGCGCCAGCAGCCCGGGGGACAGGGGGATTTCACCCCTCCACTTT. Drawing the rest from reference TRBV5-1 and TRBJ1-6, the complete variable domain is KAGVTQTPRYLIKTRGQQVTLSCSPISGHRSVSWYQQTPGQGLQFLFEYFSETQRNKGNFPGRFSGRQFSNSRSEMNVSTLELGDSALYLCASSPGDRGISPLHFGNGTRLTVT.

J is TRBJ2-3 and V is TRBV7-9; 8 bases match TRBD1. The CDR3 is made up of 15 amino acids. V was clipped by 7 bases and J by 1 base; unmatched bases: 7. Germline V gene sequence: CDR1 SEHNR, CDR2 FQNEAQ (reference sequence). Written as DNA, the CDR3 is TGTGCCAGCACCGATGACAGGGGTGGCACAGATACGCAGTATTTT. This sequence encodes CASTDDRGGTDTQYF. The full variable domain, completed using reference TRBV7-9 and TRBJ2-3, is DTGVSQNPRHKITKRGQNVTFRCDPISEHNRLYWYRQTLGQGPEFLTYFQNEAQLEKSRLLSDRFSAERPKGSFSTLEIQRTEQGDSAMYLCASTDDRGGTDTQYFGPGTRLTVL.

This clone has more than one count but fewer than ten. This chain links TRBV25-1 with TRBJ1-1; maybe TRBD1 (5 bases). CDR1 is MGHDK, CDR2 SYGVNS, per germline. Trimming removed 8 bases at V and 6 bases at J, with 19 bases between. The CDR3 has 14 residues. The CDR3, as DNA: TGTGCCAGCGCGGGGGATGGGGTGGTCGCTGAAGCTTTCTTT. Translated: CASAGDGVVAEAFF.

The chain recombines TRBV15 with TRBJ2-1; 7 nucleotides line up with TRBD2. Germline V gene lookup returns CDR1 LNHNV and CDR2 YYDKDF (reference sequence). CDR3 length: 13 amino acids. V shed 0 bases, J shed 12 bases, and the junction held 5 bases outside the gene matches. CDR3 region: CATSRDRLAVQFF. Here the CDR3 DNA reads TGTGCCACCAGCAGAGATAGACTAGCTGTGCAGTTCTTC.

V usage is TRBV4-2 and J usage is TRBJ1-2; D remains ambiguous. From germline, CDR1 is LGHNA and CDR2 YNFKEQ. V was pared by 0 bases and J by 3 bases, with 11 bases between. This CDR3 is built from 15 residues. The DNA of the CDR3 is TGTGCCAGCAGCCAAGATGTCCGGGAGGACTATGGCTACACCTTC. Its protein is CASSQDVREDYGYTF.

The rearrangement joins TRBV29-1 to TRBJ2-6; 7 bases line up with TRBD1. The germline V gene has CDR1 SQVTM and CDR2 ANQGSEA. The CDR3 sequence is 15 residues long. V shed 4 bases, J shed 4 bases, and the junction held 7 bases outside the gene matches. For the CDR3, the DNA is TGCAGCGTTGCAATAACAGGGGTCGGGGCCAACGTCCTGACTTTC. Encoded protein: CSVAITGVGANVLTF.

The rearrangement links TRBV30 to TRBJ1-5, with D possibly being TRBD1 (5 bases). The CDR3 spans 13 residues. Per the germline V gene, CDR1 is GTSNPN and CDR2 is SVGIG (reference sequence). V lost 1 base and J 9 bases, leaving 13 bases between the germline ends. The DNA for the CDR3 is TGTGCCTGGAGTGCGAAGGGGCAGGCGCCCCAGCATTTT. Translating it yields CAWSAKGQAPQHF.

This clone was seen only a few times. The chain combines TRBV9 with TRBJ2-1, with D possibly matching TRBD1 (6 bases). Germline values: CDR1 SGDLS, CDR2 YYNGEE. The CDR3 covers 15 residues. Trimming removed 0 bases from V and 0 bases from J, with 7 bases in between. The CDR3 is CASSVGRGSYNEQFF. The CDR3 region has the DNA TGTGCCAGCAGCGTAGGCAGGGGCTCCTACAATGAGCAGTTCTTC.

This sequence joins TRBV28 and TRBJ2-3; 11 bases match TRBD1. The ends lost 3 bases at V and 5 bases at J; junction bases unmatched: 10. Germline lookup yields CDR1 MDHEN and CDR2 SYDVKM. The length of the CDR3 is 17 residues. CDR3 amino acids: CASSLSRDRGFIDTQYF. The CDR3 DNA reads TGTGCCAGCAGTTTGAGCCGGGACAGGGGGTTCATAGATACGCAGTATTTT.

This chain connects TRBV29-1 to TRBJ2-2; perhaps TRBD2 as D (6 bases). V lost 1 base and J 6 bases, leaving 9 bases between the germline ends. The CDR3 sequence is 13 residues long. Germline values: CDR1 SQVTM, CDR2 ANQGSEA. CDR3 amino acids: CSVEVTGAGELFF. The CDR3 DNA is TGCAGCGTTGAAGTCACGGGGGCCGGGGAGCTGTTTTTT.

The gene calls are TRBV4-3 and TRBJ1-3; no clear D gene. The V end lost 0 bases, the J end lost 0 bases, and 9 bases lay between the germline ends. The CDR3 is made up of 16 amino acids. CDR1 is LGHNA and CDR2 is YSLEER in the germline V gene. DNA of the CDR3: TGCGCCAGCAGCCAAGATCTACCGAGCTCTGGAAACACCATATATTTT. This codes for CASSQDLPSSGNTIYF.

In its sample, this clone was seen a few times. The genes are TRBV6-1 and TRBJ2-2; D ambiguous. Germline V lookup: CDR1 MNHNS, CDR2 SASEGT. The CDR3 spans 14 residues. The V and J ends lost 7 bases and 0 bases respectively, with 9 bases between them. CDR3 sequence: CASKLSANTGELFF. Here the CDR3 DNA reads TGTGCCAGCAAATTGTCAGCGAACACCGGGGAGCTGTTTTTT.